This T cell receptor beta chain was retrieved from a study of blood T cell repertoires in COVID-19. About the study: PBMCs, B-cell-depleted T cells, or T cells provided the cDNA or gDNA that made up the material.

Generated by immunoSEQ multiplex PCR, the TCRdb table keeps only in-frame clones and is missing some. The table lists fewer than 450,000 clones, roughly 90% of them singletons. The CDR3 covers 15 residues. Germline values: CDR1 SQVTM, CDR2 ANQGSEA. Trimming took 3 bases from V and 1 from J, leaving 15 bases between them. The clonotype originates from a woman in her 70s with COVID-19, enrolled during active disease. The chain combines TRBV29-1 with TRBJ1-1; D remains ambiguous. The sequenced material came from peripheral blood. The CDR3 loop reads CSVDPRRRANTEAFF. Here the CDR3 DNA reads TGCAGCGTTGACCCTAGGAGGCGGGCGAACACTGAAGCTTTCTTT.